Below are 10 T cell receptor beta chains sequenced from a single sample in a study of shared clonotypes between healthy human individuals. Method: immunoSEQ multiplex PCR; TCRdb's copy keeps in-frame clones and lacks some. The sample comprises millions of clones, approximately 90% of which are singletons, and 0.11% to 0.15% rests with the top ten. Material for sequencing was naive CD4+ T cells sorted from blood. The subset denotes: CD45RA+ positively selected. These receptors were obtained from a man younger than 35 in good health.

CDR3 DNA sequence: TGTGCCAGCAGCCCCCGGGTGGGAGGAAACACCATATATTTT. It encodes CASSPRVGGNTIYF. The chain joins TRBV14 to TRBJ1-3; D call uncertain. The V and J ends lost 4 bases and 4 bases respectively, with 11 bases between them. This CDR3 contains 14 residues. Germline V gene lookup returns CDR1 SGHDN and CDR2 FVKESK.

A word on this clone: At one of its ends the junction is not consistent with the germline gene, which may arise from a read error. The chain joins TRBV7-7 to TRBJ2-2; 14 bases are a match to TRBD2. The CDR3 covers 17 residues. Germline V CDR1 and CDR2: SSHAT, FNYEAQ (reference sequence). The CDR3 DNA reads as TGTGCTAGCAGCCGGTCCACCGGGACTAGCGGGAGATCGGAGCTGTTTTTT. Translation gives CASSRSTGTSGRSELFF.

In DNA form, the CDR3 reads TGTGCCAGCAGCGTAGAGGGCTGGGATGGCTACACCTTC. Amino acids: CASSVEGWDGYTF. The chain links TRBV9 to TRBJ1-2; no firm D call. The germline V gene encodes CDR1 SGDLS and CDR2 YYNGEE. This CDR3 has 13 amino acids. Trimming removed 0 bases from V and 6 bases from J, with 9 bases in between.

DNA of the CDR3: TGTGCCAGCATGGTACCCTACAATGAGCAGTTCTTC. The encoded protein is CASMVPYNEQFF. J is TRBJ2-1 and V is TRBV7-2; D is undetermined. This CDR3 region has 12 residues. Trimming removed 7 bases from V and 2 bases from J, with 6 bases in between. Germline assignment: CDR1 SGHTA and CDR2 FQGNSA.

The CDR3 protein is CAWSKGKGFHEQYF. The CDR3 coding sequence is TGTGCCTGGAGTAAGGGGAAGGGCTTTCACGAGCAGTACTTC. The gene calls are TRBV30 and TRBJ2-7, with D possibly TRBD1 on 5 matching bases. With 2 bases removed from V and 5 bases from J, the gap between germline ends came to 16 bases. Germline V gene data show CDR1 as GTSNPN and CDR2 as SVGIG (reference sequence). This CDR3 is 14 amino acids long.

The chain has TRBV19 and TRBJ2-1, with TRBD2 matching 10 bases. This CDR3 comprises 14 residues. Germline assignment: CDR1 LNHDA and CDR2 SQIVND (reference sequence). After removal of 3 bases from V and 7 bases from J, the junction contained 3 bases not matched to a gene. CDR3 bases: TGTGCCAGTAGTATCCAGACTAGCGGGAATGAGCAGTTCTTC. Its translation is CASSIQTSGNEQFF.

The chain recombines TRBV7-2 with TRBJ2-1; maybe TRBD2 (6 bases). Germline CDR1 and CDR2: SGHTA and FQGNSA. The length of the CDR3 is 17 residues. V lost 5 bases and J 5 bases, leaving 22 bases between the germline ends. The CDR3 is CASSDRYGGLRNNEQFF. In DNA form, the CDR3 reads TGTGCCAGCAGCGATAGGTATGGGGGACTCCGGAACAATGAGCAGTTCTTC.

To note about this clone: Distinct nucleotide sequences in the sample also encode this CDR3. This chain connects TRBV6-1 to TRBJ1-5; 8 nucleotides agree with TRBD1. Germline V gives CDR1 MNHNS, CDR2 SASEGT. The CDR3 has 15 amino acids. Trimming at V came to 4 bases and at J to 3 bases, leaving 5 bases not matched to a gene. This CDR3 reads CASSAGQGNNQPQHF. In nucleotides, the CDR3 is TGTGCCAGCAGTGCCGGACAGGGAAACAATCAGCCCCAGCATTTT.

The CDR3 DNA follows: TGTGCCAGCAGCCCGCAGGGGGCCGGCACAGATACGCAGTATTTT. Residues: CASSPQGAGTDTQYF. The chain carries TRBV11-2 and TRBJ2-3; 8 nucleotides match TRBD1. V lost 5 bases and J lost 1; bases outside the gene matches: 5. Germline CDR1 is SGHAT and CDR2 is FQNNGV. The CDR3 spans 15 residues.

Notes on this clone: Other DNA sequences from this sample encode an identical CDR3 as well. The chain carries TRBV5-1 and TRBJ2-5; D unresolved. CDR3 length: 13 residues. Germline CDR1 and CDR2: SGHRS and YFSETQ. With 3 bases removed from V and 1 base from J, the gap between germline ends came to 7 bases. DNA of the CDR3: TGCGCCAGCAGCTGGGCGGTCCAAGAGACCCAGTACTTC. It specifies CASSWAVQETQYF.